This T cell receptor (beta chain) stems from a study of shared clonotypes between healthy human individuals. Study-wide results and caveats: The study found about 5% of naive CD4 clonotypes shared across a few donors.

Concerning this clone itself: Antigen: not known.

Using immunoSEQ multiplex PCR, the repertoire was profiled, and TCRdb retains in-frame clones only, with some absent. The repertoire holds 1,400,000 or so clones, with roughly 98.5% as singletons. CDR3 length: 12 residues. Per the germline V gene, CDR1 is LNHNV and CDR2 is YYDKDF (reference sequence). Deletions cut 3 bases from V and 4 bases from J, with 6 bases between. This TCR came from a man aged 30 to 45 in good health. V is TRBV15 and J is TRBJ2-5; unclear D gene. Input material: naive CD4+ T cells sorted from blood. Subset denoted: CD45RA+ positively selected. Here the CDR3 DNA reads TGTGCCACCAGCAGCTATCCAGAGACCCAGTACTTC. Translation gives CATSSYPETQYF.